This TCR beta chain was identified during a study of T cell responses to AZD1222 COVID-19 vaccine listed by TCRdb under 2021. Some background on the complete study: A total of about 240 trial participants underwent TCR sequencing, of whom 200 to 220 received two doses of AZD1222 and around 25 received two doses of the MenACWY control vaccine. Enrollment into the trials was organized by age into subgroups of 18-55, 56-69 and 70-plus years, and those subgroups contained roughly 160, 29 and 62 TCR-sequenced participants, respectively. What the research found in general, with its limitations: The vaccine-associated CD4 TCRs covered the entire spike protein, and the dominant responses fell in regions 160-218 and 743-854. Conclusions about previously exposed vaccinees are limited because only five to seven AZD1222 recipients were SARS-CoV-2 seropositive at baseline. Because no day 14 peak-response samples were available, repertoires were characterized only after the peak T cell response. A significant rise in spike-specific TCR breadth and depth was observed after two AZD1222 doses relative to day 0 and relative to MenACWY recipients. Epitopes outside the regions mutated in the B.1.351 and B.1.1.7 variants were reportedly recognized by nearly half of the unique spike-specific TCRs. Most participants were white British and females outnumbered males, and the authors suggested that clonal diversity may have been underestimated. The 56-69-year group was small, and its depth increase did not reach significance, likely because of low power.

A note on this clone: Its binding antigen is unknown. The record has no base qualities; no much larger clone is one base away.

The CDR3 regions of human TCRbeta chains were analyzed by immunosequencing. Turning to the authors' computational methods: TCRs in the repertoires were compared against a reference library of SARS-CoV-2-specific TCRs that had been generated with the MIRA antigen-specificity platform. Breadth meant the fraction of unique TCRs that were SARS-CoV-2-associated, whereas depth meant the fraction of total T cells that were SARS-CoV-2-associated. Using the MIRA data, each spike-specific TCR was assigned both to the spike region to which the TCR was reactive and to a CD4 or CD8 class. Log10-transformed breadth and depth values were compared by one-way ANOVA with Sidak's multiple comparisons tests. TCRdb provides this immuneACCESS table in a form limited to in-frame rearrangements. Some clones are lacking; in checked studies, under half of them reflect an unresolved V gene, and why the rest are absent is not known. V, J and clone size reflect that table, while D and trimming were determined from the DNA. For this sample the table gives 75,000 to 95,000 clones, of which 92% were detected only once. The leading ten clones occupy 6% to 8.5% of the sample.

Sample time point, as interpreted from the label and publication: baseline before first vaccination. Taken with the paper, the label for treatment or condition translates to: meningococcal conjugate vaccine given as trial control. The vaccinee samples were drawn from two UK trials, COV001 and COV002, one of which was a single-blind randomized controlled phase 2/3 trial testing AZD1222 (ChAdOx1 nCoV-19) in healthy adults. For TCRbeta chain sequencing, PBMC samples were collected from trial participants at day 0 and at day 28 after the second dose. From a lookup of the germline V gene, CDR1 and CDR2 are SGDLS and YYNGEE. V was cut back by 4 bases and J by 6 bases, leaving a gap of 13 bases between them. The CDR3 numbers 14 residues from cysteine through phenylalanine. Just the 42-base CDR3 DNA is kept, in frame starting at base 1.

This TCR came from an adult in good health. The sequenced sample was peripheral blood, obtained on day 0 of MenACWY control vaccination. Here the chain combines TRBV9 and TRBJ2-2, with a tentative D gene TRBD1 over 5 matching bases. The DNA is as follows: TGTGCCAGCAGCCCCAGACCAGGGCCCGGGGAGCTGTTTTTT. It translates as CASSPRPGPGELFF.